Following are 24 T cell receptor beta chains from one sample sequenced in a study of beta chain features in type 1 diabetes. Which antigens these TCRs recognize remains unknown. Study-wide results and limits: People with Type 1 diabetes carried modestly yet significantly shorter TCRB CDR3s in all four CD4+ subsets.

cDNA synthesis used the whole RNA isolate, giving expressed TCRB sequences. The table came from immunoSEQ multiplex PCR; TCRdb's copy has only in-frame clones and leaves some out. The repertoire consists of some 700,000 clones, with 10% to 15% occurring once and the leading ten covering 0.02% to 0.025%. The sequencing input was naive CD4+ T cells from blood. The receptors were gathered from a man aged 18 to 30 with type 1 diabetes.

CDR3 coding DNA: TGTGCCACCAGCAGGAGAGGGGATGGCTACACCTTC. Residues: CATSRRGDGYTF. V gene TRBV15 combines with J gene TRBJ1-2; D is perhaps TRBD1 (5 bases). The CDR3 extends over 12 amino acids. Germline CDR1 is LNHNV and CDR2 is YYDKDF (reference sequence). The V gene lost 3 bases and the J gene lost 6 bases, with 8 bases spanning the gap.

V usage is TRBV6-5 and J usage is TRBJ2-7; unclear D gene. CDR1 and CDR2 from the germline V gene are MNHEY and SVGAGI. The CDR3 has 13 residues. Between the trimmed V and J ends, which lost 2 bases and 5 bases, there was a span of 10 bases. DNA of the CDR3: TGTGCCAGCAGTTACGTCGACACGCACGAGCAGTACTTC. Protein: CASSYVDTHEQYF.

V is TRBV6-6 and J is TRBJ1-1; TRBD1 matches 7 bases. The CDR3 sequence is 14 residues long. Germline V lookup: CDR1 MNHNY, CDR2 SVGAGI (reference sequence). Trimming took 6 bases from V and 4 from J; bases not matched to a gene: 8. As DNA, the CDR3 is TGTGCCAGCAGCCCAGGGGGACAGCTCACTGAAGCTTTCTTT. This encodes CASSPGGQLTEAFF.

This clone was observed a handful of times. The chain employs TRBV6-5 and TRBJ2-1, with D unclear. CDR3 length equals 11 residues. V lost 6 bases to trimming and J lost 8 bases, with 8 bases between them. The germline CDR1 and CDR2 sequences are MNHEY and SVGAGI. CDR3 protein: CASRRQDEQFF. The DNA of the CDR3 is TGTGCCAGCAGACGGCAAGATGAGCAGTTCTTC.

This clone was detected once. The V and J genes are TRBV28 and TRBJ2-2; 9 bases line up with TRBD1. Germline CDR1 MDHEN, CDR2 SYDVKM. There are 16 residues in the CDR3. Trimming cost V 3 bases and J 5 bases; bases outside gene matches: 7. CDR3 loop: CASSFAGQGLTGELFF. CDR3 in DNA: TGTGCCAGCAGTTTTGCGGGACAGGGTTTGACCGGGGAGCTGTTTTTT.

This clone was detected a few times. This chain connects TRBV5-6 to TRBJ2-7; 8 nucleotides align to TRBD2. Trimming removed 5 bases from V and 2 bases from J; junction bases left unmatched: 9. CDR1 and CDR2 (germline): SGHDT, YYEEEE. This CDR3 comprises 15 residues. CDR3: CASSWREAGAYEQYF. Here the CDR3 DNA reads TGTGCCAGCAGTTGGCGGGAGGCAGGAGCCTACGAGCAGTACTTC.

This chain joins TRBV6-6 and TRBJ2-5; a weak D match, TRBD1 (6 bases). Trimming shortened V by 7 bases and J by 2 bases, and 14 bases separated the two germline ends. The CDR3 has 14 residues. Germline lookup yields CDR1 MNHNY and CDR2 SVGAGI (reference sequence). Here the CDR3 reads CASTTRGRQETQYF. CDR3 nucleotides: TGTGCCAGCACTACCAGGGGAAGGCAAGAGACCCAGTACTTC.

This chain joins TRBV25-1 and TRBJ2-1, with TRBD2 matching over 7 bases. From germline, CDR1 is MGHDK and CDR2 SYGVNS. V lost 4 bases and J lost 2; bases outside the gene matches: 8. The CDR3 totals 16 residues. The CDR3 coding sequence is TGTGCCAGCAGTGTGCGAGCGGGGTCTCCCTACAATGAGCAGTTCTTC. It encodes CASSVRAGSPYNEQFF.

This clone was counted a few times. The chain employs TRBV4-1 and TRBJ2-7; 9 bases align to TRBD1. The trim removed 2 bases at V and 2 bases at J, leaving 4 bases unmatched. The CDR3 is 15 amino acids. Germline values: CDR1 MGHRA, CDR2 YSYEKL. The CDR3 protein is CASSQTGGPPYEQYF. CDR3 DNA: TGCGCCAGCAGCCAAACAGGGGGCCCACCCTACGAGCAGTACTTC.

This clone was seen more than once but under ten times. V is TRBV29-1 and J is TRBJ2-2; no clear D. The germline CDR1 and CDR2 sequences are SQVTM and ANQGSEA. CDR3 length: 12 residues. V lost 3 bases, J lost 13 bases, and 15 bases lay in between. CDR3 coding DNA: TGCAGCGTTGATGAACGGGTGGGCGGGCTGTTTTTT. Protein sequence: CSVDERVGGLFF.

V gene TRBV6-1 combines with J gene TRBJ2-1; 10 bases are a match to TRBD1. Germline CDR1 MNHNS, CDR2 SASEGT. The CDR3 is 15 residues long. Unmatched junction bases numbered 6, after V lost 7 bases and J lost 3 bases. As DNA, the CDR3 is TGTGCCAGCACCCGATGGACAGGGGGCTACAATGAGCAGTTCTTC. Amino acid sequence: CASTRWTGGYNEQFF.

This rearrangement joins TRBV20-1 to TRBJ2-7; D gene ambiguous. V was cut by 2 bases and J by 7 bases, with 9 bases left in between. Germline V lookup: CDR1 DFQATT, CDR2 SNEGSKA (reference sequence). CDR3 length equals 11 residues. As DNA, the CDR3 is TGCAGTGCTAGAAGGCAGATTGAGCAGTACTTC. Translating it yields CSARRQIEQYF.

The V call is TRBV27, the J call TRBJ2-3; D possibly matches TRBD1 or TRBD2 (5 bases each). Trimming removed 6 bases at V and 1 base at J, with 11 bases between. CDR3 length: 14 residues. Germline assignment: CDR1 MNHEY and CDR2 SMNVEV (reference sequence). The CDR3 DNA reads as TGTGCCAGCAGCCGACGGGACGGCACAGATACGCAGTATTTT. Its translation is CASSRRDGTDTQYF.

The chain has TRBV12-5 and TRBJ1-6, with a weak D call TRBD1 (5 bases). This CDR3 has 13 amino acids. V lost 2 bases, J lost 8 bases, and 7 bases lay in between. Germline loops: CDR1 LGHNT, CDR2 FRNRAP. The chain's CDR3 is CASGLLGDSPLHF. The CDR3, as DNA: TGTGCTAGTGGTTTGCTGGGGGATTCACCCCTCCACTTT.

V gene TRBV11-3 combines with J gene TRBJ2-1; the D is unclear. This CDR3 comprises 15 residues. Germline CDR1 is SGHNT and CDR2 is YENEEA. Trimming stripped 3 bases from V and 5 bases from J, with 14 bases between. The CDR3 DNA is TGTGCCAGCAGCTTTGTCTCCGCCTTAAACAATGAGCAGTTCTTC. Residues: CASSFVSALNNEQFF.

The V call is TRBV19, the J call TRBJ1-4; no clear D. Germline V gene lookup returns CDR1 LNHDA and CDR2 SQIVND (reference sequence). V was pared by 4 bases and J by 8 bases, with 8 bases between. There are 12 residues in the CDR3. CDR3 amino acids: CASSTLLEKLFF. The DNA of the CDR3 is TGTGCCAGTAGTACCCTTCTGGAAAAACTGTTTTTT.

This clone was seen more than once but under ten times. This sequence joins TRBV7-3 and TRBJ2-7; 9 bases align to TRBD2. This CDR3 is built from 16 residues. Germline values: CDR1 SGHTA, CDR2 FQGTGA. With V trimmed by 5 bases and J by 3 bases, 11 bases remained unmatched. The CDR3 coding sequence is TGTGCCAGCAGCCCCGGTAGTTTAGCGGGGGACTACGAGCAGTACTTC. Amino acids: CASSPGSLAGDYEQYF.

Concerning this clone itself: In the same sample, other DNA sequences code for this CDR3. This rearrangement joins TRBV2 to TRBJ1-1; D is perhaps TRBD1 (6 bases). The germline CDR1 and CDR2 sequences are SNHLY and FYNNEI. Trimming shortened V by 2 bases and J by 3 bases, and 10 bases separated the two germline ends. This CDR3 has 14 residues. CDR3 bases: TGTGCCAGCAGTGAATTAGGGGGAGACACTGAAGCTTTCTTT. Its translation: CASSELGGDTEAFF.

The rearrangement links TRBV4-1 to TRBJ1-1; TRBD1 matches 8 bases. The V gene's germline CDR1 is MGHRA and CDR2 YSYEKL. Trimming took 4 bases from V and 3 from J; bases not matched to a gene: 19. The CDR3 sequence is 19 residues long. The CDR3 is CASSRRDHGTGGGHTEAFF. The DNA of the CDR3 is TGCGCCAGCAGCCGAAGGGATCATGGTACAGGGGGAGGCCACACTGAAGCTTTCTTT.

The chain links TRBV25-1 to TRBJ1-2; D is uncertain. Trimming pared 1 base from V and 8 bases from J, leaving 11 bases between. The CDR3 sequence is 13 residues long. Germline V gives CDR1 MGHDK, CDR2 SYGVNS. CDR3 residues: CASSESLGRGYTF. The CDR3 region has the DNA TGTGCCAGCAGTGAATCACTGGGCAGGGGCTACACCTTC.

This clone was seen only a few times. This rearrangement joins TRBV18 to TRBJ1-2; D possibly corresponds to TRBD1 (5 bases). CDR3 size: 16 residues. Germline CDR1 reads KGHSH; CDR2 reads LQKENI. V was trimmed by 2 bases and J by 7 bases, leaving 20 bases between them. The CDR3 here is CASSPGGGDSAFGYTF. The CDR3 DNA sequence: TGTGCCAGCTCACCAGGCGGGGGTGACTCCGCATTTGGCTACACCTTC.

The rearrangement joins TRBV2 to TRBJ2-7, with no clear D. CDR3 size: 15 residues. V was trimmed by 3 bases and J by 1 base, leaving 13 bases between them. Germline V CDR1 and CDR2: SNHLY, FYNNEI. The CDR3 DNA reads TGTGCCAGCAGTGATGGCCGAGGAGCTTCCTACGAGCAGTACTTC. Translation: CASSDGRGASYEQYF.

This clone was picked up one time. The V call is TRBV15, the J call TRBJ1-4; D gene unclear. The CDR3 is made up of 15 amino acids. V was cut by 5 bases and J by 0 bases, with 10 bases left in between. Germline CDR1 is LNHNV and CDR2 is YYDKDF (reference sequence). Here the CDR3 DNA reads TGTGCCACCAGCGGGCGGGCGGCAACTAATGAAAAACTGTTTTTT. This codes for CATSGRAATNEKLFF.

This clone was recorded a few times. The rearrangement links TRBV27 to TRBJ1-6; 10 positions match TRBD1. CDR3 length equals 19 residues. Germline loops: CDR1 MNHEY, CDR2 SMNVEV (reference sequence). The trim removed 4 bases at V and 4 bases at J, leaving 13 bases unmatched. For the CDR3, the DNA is TGTGCCAGCAGTTCGTCCCGGGACAGGGGACCCAAATATAATTCACCCCTCCACTTT. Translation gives CASSSSRDRGPKYNSPLHF.